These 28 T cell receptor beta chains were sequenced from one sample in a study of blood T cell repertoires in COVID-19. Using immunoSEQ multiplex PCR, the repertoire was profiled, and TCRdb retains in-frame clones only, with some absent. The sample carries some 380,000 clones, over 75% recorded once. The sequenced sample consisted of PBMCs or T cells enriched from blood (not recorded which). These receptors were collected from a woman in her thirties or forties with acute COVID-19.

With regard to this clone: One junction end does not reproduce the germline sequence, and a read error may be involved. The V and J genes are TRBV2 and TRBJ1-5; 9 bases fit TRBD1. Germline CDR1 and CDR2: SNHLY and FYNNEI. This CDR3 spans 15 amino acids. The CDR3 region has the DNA TGTGCCAGCAGTGGGACAGGGGTTAGCGATCAGCCCCAGCATTTT. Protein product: CASSGTGVSDQPQHF.

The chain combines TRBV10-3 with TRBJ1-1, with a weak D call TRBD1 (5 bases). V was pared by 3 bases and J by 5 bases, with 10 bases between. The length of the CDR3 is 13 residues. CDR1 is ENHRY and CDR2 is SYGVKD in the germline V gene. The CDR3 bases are TGTGCCATCAGTGATCGGGGGAGTACTGAAGCTTTCTTT. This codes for CAISDRGSTEAFF.

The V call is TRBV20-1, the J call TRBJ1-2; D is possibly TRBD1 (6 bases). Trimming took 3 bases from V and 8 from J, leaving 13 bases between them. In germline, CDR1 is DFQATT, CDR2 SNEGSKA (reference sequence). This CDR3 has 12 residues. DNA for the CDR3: TGCAGTGCTAGTACCAGGGGTAGAGGCTACACCTTC. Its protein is CSASTRGRGYTF.

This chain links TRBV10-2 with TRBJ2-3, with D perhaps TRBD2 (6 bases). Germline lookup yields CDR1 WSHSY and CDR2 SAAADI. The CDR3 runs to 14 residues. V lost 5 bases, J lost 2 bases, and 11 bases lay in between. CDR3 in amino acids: CASSTLAFTDTQYF. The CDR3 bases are TGCGCCAGCAGTACACTAGCCTTCACAGATACGCAGTATTTT.

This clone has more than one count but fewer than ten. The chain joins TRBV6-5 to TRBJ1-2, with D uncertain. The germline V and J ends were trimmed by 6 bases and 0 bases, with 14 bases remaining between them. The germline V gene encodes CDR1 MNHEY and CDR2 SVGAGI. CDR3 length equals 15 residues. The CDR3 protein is CASRLGRSANYGYTF. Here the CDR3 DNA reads TGTGCCAGCAGACTAGGACGGTCCGCTAACTATGGCTACACCTTC.

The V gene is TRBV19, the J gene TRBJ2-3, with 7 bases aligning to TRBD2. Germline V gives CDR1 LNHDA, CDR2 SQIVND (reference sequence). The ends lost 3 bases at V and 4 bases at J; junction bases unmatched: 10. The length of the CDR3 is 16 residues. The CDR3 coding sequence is TGTGCCAGTAGTATTGGTATGGGGGGGTGGGCAGATACGCAGTATTTT. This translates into CASSIGMGGWADTQYF.

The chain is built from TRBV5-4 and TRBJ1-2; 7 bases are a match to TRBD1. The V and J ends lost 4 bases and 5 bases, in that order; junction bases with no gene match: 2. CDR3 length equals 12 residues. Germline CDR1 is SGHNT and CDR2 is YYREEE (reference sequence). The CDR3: CASSRDSYGYTF. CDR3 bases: TGTGCCAGCAGCCGGGACAGTTATGGCTACACCTTC.

The CDR3 protein is CSASSFEGSYEQYF. DNA for the CDR3: TGCAGTGCTAGTTCATTCGAGGGCTCCTACGAGCAGTACTTC. The genes are TRBV20-1 and TRBJ2-7; maybe TRBD2 (5 bases). The germline gives CDR1 DFQATT, CDR2 SNEGSKA (reference sequence). The ends were cut back, 3 bases at V and 0 bases at J, with 12 bases in the middle. There are 14 residues in the CDR3.

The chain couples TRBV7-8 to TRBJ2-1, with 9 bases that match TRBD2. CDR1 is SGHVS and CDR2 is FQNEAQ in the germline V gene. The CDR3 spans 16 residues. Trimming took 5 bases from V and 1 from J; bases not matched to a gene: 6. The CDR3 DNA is TGTGCCAGCAGCCCATCTAGCGGGGTATCCTACAATGAGCAGTTCTTC. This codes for CASSPSSGVSYNEQFF.

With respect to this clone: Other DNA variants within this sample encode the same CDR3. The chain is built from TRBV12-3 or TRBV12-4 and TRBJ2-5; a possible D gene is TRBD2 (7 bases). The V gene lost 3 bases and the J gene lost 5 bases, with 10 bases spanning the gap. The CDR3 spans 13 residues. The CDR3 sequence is CASSFGGRETQYF. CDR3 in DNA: TGTGCCAGCAGTTTCGGGGGGCGGGAGACCCAGTACTTC.

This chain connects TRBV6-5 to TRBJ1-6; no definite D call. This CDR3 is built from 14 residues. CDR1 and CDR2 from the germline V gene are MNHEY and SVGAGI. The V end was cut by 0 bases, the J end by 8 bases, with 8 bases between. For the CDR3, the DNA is TGTGCCAGCAGTTACTCGGGGAGGGATTCACCCCTCCACTTT. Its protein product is CASSYSGRDSPLHF.

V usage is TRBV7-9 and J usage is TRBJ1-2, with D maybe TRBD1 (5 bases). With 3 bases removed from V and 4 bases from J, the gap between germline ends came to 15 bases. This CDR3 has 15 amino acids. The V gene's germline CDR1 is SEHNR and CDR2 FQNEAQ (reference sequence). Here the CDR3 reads CASSFESREGYGYTF. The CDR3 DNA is TGTGCCAGCAGCTTTGAGTCCAGGGAGGGCTATGGCTACACCTTC.

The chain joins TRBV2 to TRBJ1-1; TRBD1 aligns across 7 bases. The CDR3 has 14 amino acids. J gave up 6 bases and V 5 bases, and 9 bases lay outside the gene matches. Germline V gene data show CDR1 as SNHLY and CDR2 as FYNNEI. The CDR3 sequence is CASSPDRDPPEAFF. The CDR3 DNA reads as TGTGCCAGCAGTCCTGACAGGGACCCCCCTGAAGCTTTCTTT.

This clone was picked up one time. The CDR3 DNA reads as TGCGCCAGCAGCTTGGAGCCAGACAGCTCCTACGAGCAGTACTTC. Protein: CASSLEPDSSYEQYF. The rearrangement joins TRBV5-1 to TRBJ2-7; D possibly corresponds to TRBD1 (5 bases). CDR1 and CDR2 (germline): SGHRS, YFSETQ. Trimming shortened V by 0 bases and J by 0 bases, and 10 bases separated the two germline ends. The CDR3 sequence is 15 residues long.

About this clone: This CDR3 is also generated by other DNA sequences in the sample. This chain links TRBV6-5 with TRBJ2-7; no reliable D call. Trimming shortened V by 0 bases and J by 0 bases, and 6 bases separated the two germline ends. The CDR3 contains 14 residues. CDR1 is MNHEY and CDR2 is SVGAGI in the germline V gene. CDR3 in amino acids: CASSYSRSSYEQYF. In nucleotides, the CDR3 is TGTGCCAGCAGTTACTCTAGGAGCTCCTACGAGCAGTACTTC.

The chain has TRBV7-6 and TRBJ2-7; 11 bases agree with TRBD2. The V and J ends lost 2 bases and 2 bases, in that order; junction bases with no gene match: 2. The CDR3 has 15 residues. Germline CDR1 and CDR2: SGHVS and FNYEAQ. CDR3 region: CASSLNSGGAYEQYF. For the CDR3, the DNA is TGTGCCAGCAGCTTAAATAGCGGGGGGGCCTACGAGCAGTACTTC.

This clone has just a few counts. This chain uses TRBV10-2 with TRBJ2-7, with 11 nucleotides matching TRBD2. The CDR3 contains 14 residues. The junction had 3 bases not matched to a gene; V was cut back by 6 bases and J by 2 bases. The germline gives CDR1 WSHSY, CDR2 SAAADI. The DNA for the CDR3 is TGCGCCAGCAGCGGGACTAGCGGTACCTACGAGCAGTACTTC. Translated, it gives CASSGTSGTYEQYF.

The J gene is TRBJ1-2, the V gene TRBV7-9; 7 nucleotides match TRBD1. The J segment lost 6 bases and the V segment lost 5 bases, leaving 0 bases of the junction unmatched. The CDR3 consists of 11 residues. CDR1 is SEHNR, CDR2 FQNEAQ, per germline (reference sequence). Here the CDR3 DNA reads TGTGCCAGCAGCACAGGGGATGGCTACACCTTC. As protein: CASSTGDGYTF.

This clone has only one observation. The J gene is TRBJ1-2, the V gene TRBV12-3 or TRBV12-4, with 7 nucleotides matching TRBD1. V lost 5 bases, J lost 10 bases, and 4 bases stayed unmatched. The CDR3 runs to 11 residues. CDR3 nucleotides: TGTGCCAGCAGTCAAGACAGGGTCTACACCTTC. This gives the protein CASSQDRVYTF.

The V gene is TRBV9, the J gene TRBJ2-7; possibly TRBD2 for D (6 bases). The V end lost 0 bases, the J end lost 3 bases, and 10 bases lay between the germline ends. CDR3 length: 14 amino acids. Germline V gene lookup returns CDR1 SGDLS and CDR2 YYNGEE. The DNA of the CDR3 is TGTGCCAGCAGCGTAGAAGAGGACTACTACGAGCAGTACTTC. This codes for CASSVEEDYYEQYF.

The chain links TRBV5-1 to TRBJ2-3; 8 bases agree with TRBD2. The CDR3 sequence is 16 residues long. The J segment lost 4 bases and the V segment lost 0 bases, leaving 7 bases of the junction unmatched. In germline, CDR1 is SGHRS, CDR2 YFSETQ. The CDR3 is CASSLGLSGESDTQYF. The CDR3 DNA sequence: TGCGCCAGCAGCTTGGGGCTTAGCGGGGAATCAGATACGCAGTATTTT.

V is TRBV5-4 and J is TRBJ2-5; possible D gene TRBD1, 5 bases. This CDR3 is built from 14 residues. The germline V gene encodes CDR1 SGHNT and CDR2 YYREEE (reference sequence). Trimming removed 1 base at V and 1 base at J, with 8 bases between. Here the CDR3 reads CASSLKDIQETQYF. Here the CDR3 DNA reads TGTGCCAGCAGCTTGAAGGACATCCAAGAGACCCAGTACTTC.

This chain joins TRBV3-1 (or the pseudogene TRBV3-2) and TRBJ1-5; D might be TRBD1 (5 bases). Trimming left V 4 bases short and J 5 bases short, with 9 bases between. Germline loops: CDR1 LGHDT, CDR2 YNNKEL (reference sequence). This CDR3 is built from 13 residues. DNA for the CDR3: TGTGCCAGCAGCCCATCAGGGTATCAGCCCCAGCATTTT. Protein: CASSPSGYQPQHF.

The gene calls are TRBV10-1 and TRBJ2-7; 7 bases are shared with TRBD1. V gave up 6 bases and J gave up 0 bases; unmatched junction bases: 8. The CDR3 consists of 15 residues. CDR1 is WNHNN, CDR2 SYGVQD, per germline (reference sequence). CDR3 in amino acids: CASSTTRDSSYEQYF. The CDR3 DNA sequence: TGCGCCAGCAGCACTACCCGGGACAGCTCCTACGAGCAGTACTTC.

The CDR3 bases are TGTGCCAGCTCCCGGCCTAGTCAGCCCCAGCATTTT. Translated, it gives CASSRPSQPQHF. The chain links TRBV12-3 or TRBV12-4 to TRBJ1-5; D is unresolved. Trimming removed 8 bases at V and 6 bases at J, with 11 bases between. The CDR3 has 12 amino acids.

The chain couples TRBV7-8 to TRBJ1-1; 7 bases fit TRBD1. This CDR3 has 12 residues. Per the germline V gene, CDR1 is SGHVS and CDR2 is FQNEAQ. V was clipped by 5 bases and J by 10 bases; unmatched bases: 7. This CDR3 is CASSKTSGGAFF. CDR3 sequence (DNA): TGTGCCAGCAGCAAAACCTCAGGGGGAGCTTTCTTT.

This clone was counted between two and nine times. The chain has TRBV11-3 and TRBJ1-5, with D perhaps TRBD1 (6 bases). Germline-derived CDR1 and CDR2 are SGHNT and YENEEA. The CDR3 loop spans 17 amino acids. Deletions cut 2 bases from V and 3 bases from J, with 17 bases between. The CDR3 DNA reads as TGTGCCAGCAGCTTACTGGCACAGGGAATGTACAATCAGCCCCAGCATTTT. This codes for CASSLLAQGMYNQPQHF.

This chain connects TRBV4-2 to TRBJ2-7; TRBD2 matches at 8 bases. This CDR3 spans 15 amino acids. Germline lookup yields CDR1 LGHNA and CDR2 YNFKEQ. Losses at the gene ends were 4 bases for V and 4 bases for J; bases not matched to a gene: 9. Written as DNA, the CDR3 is TGTGCCAGCAGCCCTCTGGCGGGGGGTAGGTACGAGCAGTACTTC. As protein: CASSPLAGGRYEQYF.